The 32 T cell receptor beta chains given below trace back to one sample, sequenced in a study of cytomegalovirus exposure and HLA in healthy donors (dated 2017 in TCRdb). Receptors were amplified or captured by the immunoSEQ multiplex PCR assay. For the multiplex PCR, a mixture combining 60 forward primers for TCR Vbeta segments and 13 reverse primers for TCR Jbeta segments was used. The source is immuneACCESS, and TCRdb retained only in-frame sequences with V and J called. Part of the clones is not carried over; for the studies checked, unresolved V genes explain less than half of this, and the remainder is unexplained. In this sample the table shows approximately 160,000 clones, 75% to 90% of which occur a single time. The ten largest clones capture approximately 2% of the sample. Sample: PBMCs. The receptors derive from a young woman in good health and CMV-seronegative.

The rearrangement joins TRBV5-6 to TRBJ1-3; 7 nucleotides align to TRBD1. The CDR3 has 16 residues. The V and J ends lost 3 bases and 0 bases, in that order; junction bases with no gene match: 6. Looked up from germline, CDR1 is SGHDT and CDR2 is YYEEEE. CDR3 in DNA: TGTGCCAGCAGCTACTTGGGACAGAACTCTGGAAACACCATATATTTT. This codes for CASSYLGQNSGNTIYF.

The rearrangement joins TRBV2 to TRBJ1-2; D remains unclear. Between the trimmed V and J ends, which lost 6 bases and 0 bases, there was a span of 23 bases. The CDR3 sequence is 18 residues long. The germline V gene has CDR1 SNHLY and CDR2 FYNNEI. The CDR3 DNA reads as TGTGCCAGCAGGATTTTTTCGGGAGGGTTGGGAGCTAACTATGGCTACACCTTC. It encodes CASRIFSGGLGANYGYTF.

V is TRBV5-1 and J is TRBJ1-1; D might be TRBD1 (6 bases). The CDR3 is 13 residues long. The germline CDR1 and CDR2 sequences are SGHRS and YFSETQ. Trimming stripped 7 bases from V and 8 bases from J, with 18 bases between. CDR3 DNA: TGCGCCAGCGTGGGGGGGGGCGAACGGGAAGCTTTCTTT. It encodes CASVGGGEREAFF.

V is TRBV7-3 and J is TRBJ2-7, with 12 bases matching TRBD2. This CDR3 contains 15 residues. Germline V gene lookup returns CDR1 SGHTA and CDR2 FQGTGA. Trimming cost V 5 bases and J 2 bases; bases outside gene matches: 4. As DNA, the CDR3 is TGTGCCAGCAGCCTAGCGGGGGGGGTTACCTACGAGCAGTACTTC. Encoded protein: CASSLAGGVTYEQYF. The complete variable domain, with remaining parts taken from reference TRBV7-3 and TRBJ2-7, reads GAGVSQTPSNKVTEKGKYVELRCDPISGHTALYWYRQSLGQGPEFLIYFQGTGAADDSGLPNDRFFAVRPEGSVSTLKIQRTERGDSAVYLCASSLAGGVTYEQYFGPGTRLTVT.

Comment on this clone: Because the CDR3's place on the DNA is in doubt, the DNA is left out and the CDR3 is given as listed by TCRdb. The J gene is TRBJ2-7, the V gene TRBV28; the D call in the table, TRBD1, was not verified against the DNA. The CDR3 length is 15 residues, termini included. Germline values: CDR1 MDHEN, CDR2 SYDVKM. CDR3 in amino acids: CASSFRARGFGEQYF.

The chain employs TRBV6-6 and TRBJ1-5; possible D gene TRBD1, 5 bases. From germline, CDR1 is MNHNY and CDR2 SVGAGI (reference sequence). The V gene lost 6 bases and the J gene lost 6 bases, with 18 bases spanning the gap. The CDR3 consists of 15 residues. This chain's CDR3 is CASSEGVPRVQPQHF. CDR3 DNA sequence: TGTGCCAGCAGCGAAGGGGTCCCCAGGGTTCAGCCCCAGCATTTT.

The chain uses TRBV5-6 and TRBJ2-5; D unresolved. The CDR3 runs to 12 residues. Germline V gives CDR1 SGHDT, CDR2 YYEEEE. The V and J ends lost 5 bases and 7 bases respectively, with 12 bases between them. CDR3 loop: CASSSGVGTQYF. The CDR3 region has the DNA TGTGCCAGCAGTTCGGGTGTTGGGACCCAGTACTTC.

The chain links TRBV5-1 to TRBJ1-1; D perhaps matches TRBD1 (6 bases). From germline, CDR1 is SGHRS and CDR2 YFSETQ. V lost 2 bases, J lost 0 bases, and 11 bases lay in between. The CDR3 sequence is 15 residues long. In nucleotides, the CDR3 is TGCGCCAGCAGCTTACAGGGAAACATGAACACTGAAGCTTTCTTT. This encodes CASSLQGNMNTEAFF.

The gene calls are TRBV27 and TRBJ2-6, with D uncertain. The CDR3 totals 18 residues. CDR1 is MNHEY, CDR2 SMNVEV, per germline (reference sequence). Trimming removed 3 bases at V and 0 bases at J, with 15 bases between. Here the CDR3 reads CASSFRHRPTSGANVLTF. The CDR3 DNA reads as TGTGCCAGCAGTTTCCGACATAGACCTACCTCTGGGGCCAACGTCCTGACTTTC.

V and J are TRBV11-2 and TRBJ2-1; the D is unclear. The CDR3 runs to 16 residues. Looked up from germline, CDR1 is SGHAT and CDR2 is FQNNGV. V lost 5 bases to trimming and J lost 0 bases, with 14 bases between them. In nucleotides, the CDR3 is TGTGCCAGCAGCAAAAGACACCTTAGCTCCTACAATGAGCAGTTCTTC. Amino acids: CASSKRHLSSYNEQFF.

J is TRBJ2-7 and V is TRBV7-8; the D is unclear. Trimming took 1 base from V and 1 from J, leaving 8 bases between them. CDR3 length: 14 amino acids. Germline values: CDR1 SGHVS, CDR2 FQNEAQ. DNA of the CDR3: TGTGCCAGCAGCTTAGAACGCCTATCCTACGAGCAGTACTTC. Protein sequence: CASSLERLSYEQYF.

Details on this clone: One end of the junction is discordant with germline, which a read error may explain. The V and J genes are TRBV18 and TRBJ2-1; tentatively, D is TRBD1 (7 bases). There are 14 residues in the CDR3. CDR1 and CDR2 (germline): KGHSH, LQKENI. The DNA for the CDR3 is TGTGCCAGCTCACCATTCAGGGGGGAGAATGCGCAGTTCTTC. As protein: CASSPFRGENAQFF.

The chain recombines TRBV27 with TRBJ1-1, with unresolved D. The CDR3 is 12 residues long. CDR1 and CDR2 from the germline V gene are MNHEY and SMNVEV (reference sequence). The V gene lost 7 bases and the J gene lost 5 bases, with 11 bases spanning the gap. The DNA for the CDR3 is TGTGCCAGCATGGGGATAGCGACTGAAGCTTTCTTT. It yields the protein CASMGIATEAFF.

The chain carries TRBV29-1 and TRBJ1-1; TRBD1 might be the D (5 bases). Deletions cut 4 bases from V and 2 bases from J, with 17 bases between. Germline V lookup: CDR1 SQVTM, CDR2 ANQGSEA. The CDR3 has 15 residues. The CDR3 is CSVVSRQGDNTEAFF. CDR3 DNA sequence: TGCAGCGTTGTATCCCGGCAGGGCGACAACACTGAAGCTTTCTTT.

The rearrangement joins TRBV7-3 to TRBJ2-1; 9 bases are a match to TRBD2. The V gene's germline CDR1 is SGHTA and CDR2 FQGTGA. The CDR3 is made up of 15 amino acids. V lost 5 bases to trimming and J lost 7 bases; unmatched junction nucleotides: 9. The CDR3: CASSLIAGAGNEQFF. The CDR3 DNA reads TGTGCCAGCAGCCTGATAGCGGGAGCGGGGAATGAGCAGTTCTTC. Full variable domain (missing parts from reference TRBV7-3 and TRBJ2-1): GAGVSQTPSNKVTEKGKYVELRCDPISGHTALYWYRQSLGQGPEFLIYFQGTGAADDSGLPNDRFFAVRPEGSVSTLKIQRTERGDSAVYLCASSLIAGAGNEQFFGPGTRLTVL.

This clone has only a few counts. The rearrangement links TRBV7-9 to TRBJ2-7; possibly TRBD1 for D (6 bases). The CDR3 runs to 13 residues. In germline, CDR1 is SEHNR, CDR2 FQNEAQ (reference sequence). The V end lost 7 bases, the J end lost 3 bases, and 13 bases lay between the germline ends. This CDR3 is CASNSGTNYEQYF. The CDR3 DNA sequence: TGTGCCAGCAACTCCGGGACAAACTACGAGCAGTACTTC.

This sequence joins TRBV9 and TRBJ2-1, with a weak D call TRBD2 (6 bases). The germline V gene has CDR1 SGDLS and CDR2 YYNGEE. The CDR3 is made up of 15 amino acids. Trimming stripped 4 bases from V and 8 bases from J, with 19 bases between. Here the CDR3 reads CASSRLTGEGDEQFF. The CDR3 DNA reads as TGTGCCAGCAGCCGTTTAACGGGAGAGGGCGATGAGCAGTTCTTC. The full variable domain, its missing parts supplied by reference TRBV9 and TRBJ2-1, is DSGVTQTPKHLITATGQRVTLRCSPRSGDLSVYWYQQSLDQGLQFLIQYYNGEERAKGNILERFSAQQFPDLHSELNLSSLELGDSALYFCASSRLTGEGDEQFFGPGTRLTVL.

The genes are TRBV18 and TRBJ2-7, with 9 nucleotides matching TRBD1. This CDR3 contains 16 residues. Germline V gives CDR1 KGHSH, CDR2 LQKENI. V lost 4 bases to trimming and J lost 1 base; unmatched junction nucleotides: 8. The CDR3 sequence: CASSLGTGSRSYEQYF. CDR3 DNA: TGTGCCAGCTCACTAGGGACAGGGTCGAGATCCTACGAGCAGTACTTC. The whole variable domain, filled in from reference TRBV18 and TRBJ2-7, reads NAGVMQNPRHLVRRRGQEARLRCSPMKGHSHVYWYRQLPEEGLKFMVYLQKENIIDESGMPKERFSAEFPKEGPSILRIQQVVRGDSAAYFCASSLGTGSRSYEQYFGPGTRLTVT.

The J gene is TRBJ2-7, the V gene TRBV4-1; 10 bases are shared with TRBD1. The J segment lost 4 bases and the V segment lost 2 bases, leaving 8 bases of the junction unmatched. CDR3 size: 16 residues. From germline, CDR1 is MGHRA and CDR2 YSYEKL. The CDR3 sequence is CASSQNPGQGSYEQYF. The CDR3 DNA sequence: TGCGCCAGCAGCCAAAACCCGGGACAGGGGAGTTACGAGCAGTACTTC.

The chain carries TRBV30 and TRBJ2-3; TRBD2 aligns across 14 bases. Germline V gene lookup returns CDR1 GTSNPN and CDR2 SVGIG (reference sequence). This CDR3 has 17 amino acids. With V trimmed by 2 bases and J by 6 bases, 10 bases remained unmatched. CDR3 nucleotide sequence: TGTGCCTGGAGTCCTCCGGGACTAGCGGGAGTGGCGGATACGCAGTATTTT. It encodes CAWSPPGLAGVADTQYF.

The chain employs TRBV13 and TRBJ1-1; D gene ambiguous. CDR1 PRHDT and CDR2 FYEKMQ come from the germline V gene (reference sequence). Trimming stripped 3 bases from V and 5 bases from J, with 10 bases between. The CDR3 is 13 residues long. The DNA of the CDR3 is TGTGCCAGCAGCTTGTTCAGGTCGACTGAAGCTTTCTTT. It yields the protein CASSLFRSTEAFF.

The gene calls are TRBV11-1 and TRBJ1-1; D might be TRBD1 (5 bases). V lost 1 base, J lost 7 bases, and 10 bases lay in between. Germline CDR1 is SGHAT and CDR2 is FQDESV (reference sequence). The CDR3 runs to 13 residues. The CDR3 bases are TGTGCCAGCAGCTTAGTCGGGGGGGTTGAAGCTTTCTTT. Translation gives CASSLVGGVEAFF.

The chain recombines TRBV5-1 with TRBJ2-5, with 8 bases aligning to TRBD2. The DNA matches TRBJ2-7 better at its end, which makes the J call doubtful. The CDR3 runs to 15 residues. CDR1 is SGHRS and CDR2 is YFSETQ in the germline V gene. The CDR3 nucleotides read TGCGCCAGCAGCGCGGGAGGATGGGGCTCCTACGAGCAGTACTTC. Its translation: CASSAGGWGSYEQYF.

The CDR3 DNA follows: TGTGCCATCAATGGGGCCCCCAACTACGAGCAGTACTTC. It yields the protein CAINGAPNYEQYF. This chain uses TRBV10-3 with TRBJ2-7; maybe TRBD1 (5 bases). The CDR3 consists of 13 residues. Germline V gene data show CDR1 as ENHRY and CDR2 as SYGVKD. V was shortened by 7 bases and J by 3 bases, with 13 bases between the two germline ends.

The rearrangement joins TRBV25-1 to TRBJ2-1, with 10 bases that match TRBD2. The V gene end was trimmed by 4 bases and the J gene end by 8 bases; junction bases not matched to a gene: 8. Germline CDR1 reads MGHDK; CDR2 reads SYGVNS. CDR3 length equals 15 residues. The CDR3 loop reads CASSASGGGNDEQFF. The CDR3 coding sequence is TGTGCCAGCAGTGCTAGCGGGGGAGGTAACGATGAGCAGTTCTTC.

The V call is TRBV5-1, the J call TRBJ2-7; no clear D. Per the germline V gene, CDR1 is SGHRS and CDR2 is YFSETQ. The V gene lost 3 bases and the J gene lost 0 bases, with 4 bases spanning the gap. The CDR3 extends over 12 amino acids. DNA for the CDR3: TGCGCCAGCAGCTCCAGCTCCTACGAGCAGTACTTC. Translated, it gives CASSSSSYEQYF.

The chain recombines TRBV5-1 with TRBJ2-7; 7 bases match TRBD2. Germline trimming cut 4 bases from V and 3 bases from J; bases unmatched to any gene: 10. This CDR3 is built from 15 residues. From germline, CDR1 is SGHRS and CDR2 YFSETQ. The CDR3 DNA reads TGCGCCAGCAGCCGCGGCACTAGCGACATCTACGAGCAGTACTTC. Encoded protein: CASSRGTSDIYEQYF.

The gene calls are TRBV5-4 and TRBJ1-1, with 11 bases that match TRBD1. Germline V gene lookup returns CDR1 SGHNT and CDR2 YYREEE (reference sequence). The CDR3 length is 12 residues. J was trimmed by 9 bases and V by 5 bases; bases with no gene match: 3. This CDR3 reads CASSRTGGQAFF. CDR3 DNA: TGTGCCAGCAGTAGGACAGGGGGCCAAGCTTTCTTT.

This clone was detected a few times. The chain has TRBV7-6 and TRBJ2-5, with 13 nucleotides matching TRBD2. Germline V lookup: CDR1 SGHVS, CDR2 FNYEAQ. The ends lost 5 bases at V and 4 bases at J; junction bases unmatched: 4. The CDR3 spans 15 residues. CDR3 nucleotide sequence: TGTGCCAGCAGCAAAGGACTAGCGGGAGCAGAGACCCAGTACTTC. Amino acid sequence: CASSKGLAGAETQYF.

This clone was found a few times. The chain links TRBV4-2 to TRBJ1-2; tentative D call: TRBD1 (6 bases). The V gene's germline CDR1 is LGHNA and CDR2 YNFKEQ. Trimming stripped 2 bases from V and 6 bases from J, with 16 bases between. This CDR3 is built from 15 residues. The CDR3, as DNA: TGTGCCAGCAGCCAAAAGCAGGGGAATTATGATGGCTACACCTTC. It yields the protein CASSQKQGNYDGYTF.

Here the CDR3 DNA reads TGTGCCAGTAGTCCCGCCGGGACTAGCGGCCAAGAGACCCAGTACTTC. Residues: CASSPAGTSGQETQYF. This chain connects TRBV19 to TRBJ2-5, with 11 bases aligning to TRBD2. The junction had 6 bases not matched to a gene; V was cut back by 5 bases and J by 1 base. Germline V gene lookup returns CDR1 LNHDA and CDR2 SQIVND (reference sequence). The CDR3 has 16 residues.

V gene TRBV2 combines with J gene TRBJ1-4; D is possibly TRBD1 (5 bases). Germline loops: CDR1 SNHLY, CDR2 FYNNEI. The CDR3 contains 15 residues. The V and J ends lost 6 bases and 5 bases respectively, with 16 bases between them. The CDR3 bases are TGTGCCAGCAGGGACCAGGGATTGCCAAATGAAAAACTGTTTTTT. Encoded protein: CASRDQGLPNEKLFF.